Each of the 24 T cell receptor beta chains below was sequenced from the same sample in a study of cytomegalovirus exposure and HLA in healthy donors. Both 60 Vbeta primers and 13 Jbeta primers went into the PCR. TCRdb's copy holds only in-frame clones and misses some; the assay was immunoSEQ multiplex PCR. This table holds 210,000 or so clones, less than 80% found once. The specimen was PBMCs. These receptors all stem from a girl aged 2 to 9 in good health and CMV-seronegative.

This chain links TRBV5-1 with TRBJ2-5; a weak D match, TRBD1 (6 bases). Trimming shortened V by 1 base and J by 2 bases, and 15 bases separated the two germline ends. This CDR3 is built from 16 residues. The germline V gene has CDR1 SGHRS and CDR2 YFSETQ. CDR3 DNA sequence: TGCGCCAGCAGCTTGCCACAGGGTACGTTTCAAGAGACCCAGTACTTC. Translating it yields CASSLPQGTFQETQYF.

This sequence joins TRBV27 and TRBJ1-2; D is perhaps TRBD1 (6 bases). Germline V gene sequence: CDR1 MNHEY, CDR2 SMNVEV (reference sequence). The CDR3 has 13 residues. V lost 3 bases and J 6 bases, leaving 11 bases between the germline ends. DNA for the CDR3: TGTGCCAGCAGTTTTTTAGGGGGAAATGGCTACACCTTC. It encodes CASSFLGGNGYTF.

V and J are TRBV15 and TRBJ2-5; 9 bases align to TRBD2. The CDR3 consists of 15 residues. The germline V gene has CDR1 LNHNV and CDR2 YYDKDF (reference sequence). With 4 bases clipped from V and 5 bases from J, the junction kept 8 bases outside the gene matches. As DNA, the CDR3 is TGTGCCACCAGCAATGGCGGGGGGGCCGAGGAGACCCAGTACTTC. The encoded protein is CATSNGGGAEETQYF.

CDR3 sequence reads: CSVEETDDYGYTF. DNA for the CDR3: TGCAGCGTTGAAGAGACAGACGACTATGGCTACACCTTC. The V gene is TRBV29-1, the J gene TRBJ1-2; D possibly corresponds to TRBD1 (5 bases). Germline-derived CDR1 and CDR2 are SQVTM and ANQGSEA. V gave up 0 bases and J gave up 3 bases, with 8 bases separating them. The CDR3 spans 13 residues.

The rearrangement links TRBV30 to TRBJ1-5, with D possibly TRBD1 on 6 matching bases. The CDR3 consists of 15 residues. The V and J ends lost 0 bases and 4 bases respectively, with 13 bases between them. Germline CDR1 is GTSNPN and CDR2 is SVGIG (reference sequence). CDR3 loop: CAWSVQGIGNQPQHF. CDR3 DNA: TGTGCCTGGAGTGTGCAGGGGATTGGGAATCAGCCCCAGCATTTT.

This chain uses TRBV6-1 with TRBJ2-5; TRBD2 might be the D (5 bases). Germline CDR1 is MNHNS and CDR2 is SASEGT. V was shortened by 3 bases and J by 1 base, with 9 bases between the two germline ends. This CDR3 region has 14 residues. This CDR3 is CASSDLGLQETQYF. The CDR3 bases are TGTGCCAGCAGTGATTTAGGACTCCAAGAGACCCAGTACTTC.

The rearrangement links TRBV5-4 to TRBJ1-1; the match to TRBD1 covers 10 bases. Germline trimming cut 4 bases from V and 1 base from J; bases unmatched to any gene: 7. Per the germline V gene, CDR1 is SGHNT and CDR2 is YYREEE (reference sequence). The CDR3 covers 16 residues. The CDR3 coding sequence is TGTGCCAGCAGCCCCAGACAGGGGGCGAGGAACACTGAAGCTTTCTTT. It yields the protein CASSPRQGARNTEAFF. The full variable domain, in which reference TRBV5-4 and TRBJ1-1 provide the parts outside the CDR3, is ETGVTQSPTHLIKTRGQQVTLRCSSQSGHNTVSWYQQALGQGPQFIFQYYREEENGRGNFPPRFSGLQFPNYSSELNVNALELDDSALYLCASSPRQGARNTEAFFGQGTRLTVV.

This chain joins TRBV7-6 and TRBJ2-2; no definite D call. The CDR3 extends over 16 amino acids. Germline V gene lookup returns CDR1 SGHVS and CDR2 FNYEAQ. Trimming cost V 3 bases and J 2 bases, with 13 bases left between them. The CDR3 bases are TGTGCCAGCAGCTTCGGCTACAGCAGTAACACCGGGGAGCTGTTTTTT. This translates into CASSFGYSSNTGELFF.

This rearrangement joins TRBV5-1 to TRBJ2-3; D is perhaps TRBD1 (5 bases). Germline V gene lookup returns CDR1 SGHRS and CDR2 YFSETQ. Trimming removed 5 bases at V and 2 bases at J, with 15 bases between. The CDR3 sequence is 15 residues long. CDR3 in DNA: TGCGCCAGCAGGGGGCCGGGCGTTAACACAGATACGCAGTATTTT. Protein product: CASRGPGVNTDTQYF. Variable domain in full (rest from reference TRBV5-1 and TRBJ2-3): KAGVTQTPRYLIKTRGQQVTLSCSPISGHRSVSWYQQTPGQGLQFLFEYFSETQRNKGNFPGRFSGRQFSNSRSEMNVSTLELGDSALYLCASRGPGVNTDTQYFGPGTRLTVL.

V is TRBV19 and J is TRBJ1-1, with a tentative D call TRBD1 (5 bases). Germline loops: CDR1 LNHDA, CDR2 SQIVND (reference sequence). Trimming removed 5 bases at V and 8 bases at J, with 9 bases between. The CDR3 runs to 11 residues. CDR3 sequence (DNA): TGTGCCAGTAGTCCTGGGGGGGAAGCTTTCTTT. Translated, it gives CASSPGGEAFF. Looking up the rest from reference TRBV19 and TRBJ1-1 gives the full variable domain: DGGITQSPKYLFRKEGQNVTLSCEQNLNHDAMYWYRQDPGQGLRLIYYSQIVNDFQKGDIAEGYSVSREKKESFPLTVTSAQKNPTAFYLCASSPGGEAFFGQGTRLTVV.

This chain joins TRBV19 and TRBJ1-5, with 9 positions matching TRBD1. Germline V gene lookup returns CDR1 LNHDA and CDR2 SQIVND (reference sequence). This CDR3 is built from 15 residues. After removal of 7 bases from V and 6 bases from J, the junction contained 10 bases not matched to a gene. This CDR3 is CASTPDRGRGQPQHF. As DNA, the CDR3 is TGTGCCAGTACCCCTGACAGGGGGAGAGGTCAGCCCCAGCATTTT.

The chain employs TRBV7-6 and TRBJ1-2; D not certain. The CDR3 extends over 15 amino acids. Per the germline V gene, CDR1 is SGHVS and CDR2 is FNYEAQ. V shed 2 bases and J shed 0 bases, with 10 bases lying between them. CDR3 amino acids: CASSLPSTANYGYTF. In DNA, the CDR3 is TGTGCCAGCAGCTTACCTTCTACAGCTAACTATGGCTACACCTTC.

This clone was observed once. The chain joins TRBV19 to TRBJ1-1; D unclear. Germline values: CDR1 LNHDA, CDR2 SQIVND (reference sequence). Trimming removed 8 bases at V and 1 base at J, with 14 bases between. The CDR3 totals 14 residues. In DNA, the CDR3 is TGTGCCAGTCGAGAGGAAACTTCGAACACTGAAGCTTTCTTT. Its protein is CASREETSNTEAFF.

The gene calls are TRBV9 and TRBJ2-7; 10 bases agree with TRBD1. V shed 0 bases, J shed 5 bases, and the junction held 8 bases outside the gene matches. CDR3 size: 16 residues. Per germline, CDR1 SGDLS and CDR2 YYNGEE. CDR3 in amino acids: CASSVAAGQGFHEQYF. For the CDR3, the DNA is TGTGCCAGCAGCGTAGCCGCGGGACAGGGGTTCCACGAGCAGTACTTC.

Worth noting for this clone: A read error may produce the germline difference seen at one junction end. The chain links TRBV4-1 to TRBJ2-3; D gene ambiguous. The germline V gene encodes CDR1 MGHRA and CDR2 YSYEKL. The CDR3 loop spans 16 amino acids. CDR3 region: CASSQVSGTSTDTQYF. The CDR3 region has the DNA TGCGCCAGCAGTCAAGTGTCGGGTACTAGCACAGATACGCAGTATTTT.

The chain couples TRBV2 to TRBJ1-6; TRBD1 is a possible D gene (6 bases). CDR1 is SNHLY, CDR2 FYNNEI, per germline. V was shortened by 8 bases and J by 4 bases, with 9 bases between the two germline ends. This CDR3 has 13 residues. The CDR3 DNA sequence: TGTGCCAGCCAGACAGGTTATAATTCACCCCTCCACTTT. Its translation is CASQTGYNSPLHF.

The chain employs TRBV6-6 and TRBJ1-2; 8 bases are shared with TRBD1. From germline, CDR1 is MNHNY and CDR2 SVGAGI (reference sequence). This CDR3 is 14 amino acids long. V lost 5 bases and J lost 5; bases outside the gene matches: 7. CDR3 bases: TGTGCCAGCAGTACCGGACAGGGAGGGTATGGCTACACCTTC. Its protein is CASSTGQGGYGYTF.

In this sample, this clone turned up once. This chain connects TRBV30 to TRBJ2-2; D gene uncertain. Germline lookup yields CDR1 GTSNPN and CDR2 SVGIG (reference sequence). V lost 3 bases to trimming and J lost 2 bases, with 13 bases between them. The CDR3 extends over 15 amino acids. This CDR3 is CAWSPAGANTGELFF. Here the CDR3 DNA reads TGTGCCTGGAGCCCGGCCGGAGCCAACACCGGGGAGCTGTTTTTT.

The CDR3 spells CASSYLGGYTGELFF. CDR3 in DNA: TGTGCCAGCAGTTACCTAGGAGGCTACACCGGGGAGCTGTTTTTT. The gene calls are TRBV6-5 and TRBJ2-2, with D perhaps matching TRBD2 (5 bases). The CDR3 totals 15 residues. Germline V gene sequence: CDR1 MNHEY, CDR2 SVGAGI. Trimming shortened V by 2 bases and J by 3 bases, and 10 bases separated the two germline ends.

This clone was counted between two and nine times. V gene TRBV2 combines with J gene TRBJ1-1, with D possibly matching TRBD1 (5 bases). Trimming stripped 0 bases from V and 3 bases from J, with 11 bases between. The germline V gene encodes CDR1 SNHLY and CDR2 FYNNEI. CDR3 length equals 15 residues. The CDR3 protein is CASSEAGGGDTEAFF. The CDR3 bases are TGTGCCAGCAGTGAAGCCGGGGGAGGAGACACTGAAGCTTTCTTT.

This chain joins TRBV10-1 and TRBJ2-7; 7 nucleotides align to TRBD2. The ends lost 3 bases at V and 6 bases at J; junction bases unmatched: 8. The CDR3 extends over 14 amino acids. Germline V gene data show CDR1 as WNHNN and CDR2 as SYGVQD (reference sequence). This CDR3 reads CASSDDEGGSEQYF. DNA for the CDR3: TGCGCCAGCAGTGACGACGAGGGAGGGAGCGAGCAGTACTTC.

The chain links TRBV30 to TRBJ1-1; 7 positions agree with TRBD1. After removal of 0 bases from V and 4 bases from J, the junction contained 2 bases not matched to a gene. This CDR3 has 13 amino acids. Per the germline V gene, CDR1 is GTSNPN and CDR2 is SVGIG (reference sequence). In DNA form, the CDR3 reads TGTGCCTGGAGTGTACAGGGGAGCACTGAAGCTTTCTTT. Translating gives CAWSVQGSTEAFF.

The chain is built from TRBV15 and TRBJ2-7; TRBD2 matches at 12 bases. CDR3 length equals 17 residues. Looked up from germline, CDR1 is LNHNV and CDR2 is YYDKDF (reference sequence). J gave up 2 bases and V 5 bases, and 10 bases lay outside the gene matches. DNA of the CDR3: TGTGCCACCAGCGGACGTCGCGGACTAGCGGGAACCTACGAGCAGTACTTC. Amino acids: CATSGRRGLAGTYEQYF.

The V call is TRBV25-1, the J call TRBJ1-6, with D maybe TRBD1 (5 bases). Germline loops: CDR1 MGHDK, CDR2 SYGVNS. The CDR3 runs 15 residues. V gave up 6 bases and J gave up 9 bases, with 18 bases separating them. DNA of the CDR3: TGTGCCAGCAGCCCAAATTGGGGGGGTTCTTCACCCCTCCACTTT. Residues: CASSPNWGGSSPLHF. Full variable domain (outside the CDR3, taken from reference TRBV25-1 and TRBJ1-6): EADIYQTPRYLVIGTGKKITLECSQTMGHDKMYWYQQDPGMELHLIHYSYGVNSTEKGDLSSESTVSRIRTEHFPLTLESARPSHTSQYLCASSPNWGGSSPLHFGNGTRLTVT.